Given below is one T cell receptor (beta chain) in context. The antigen remains unidentified. Germline CDR1 KGHSH, CDR2 LQKENI. The length of the CDR3 is 15 residues. J was trimmed by 7 bases and V by 3 bases; bases with no gene match: 11. Assay used: immunoSEQ multiplex PCR; TCRdb lists only in-frame clones, some missing. This table has over 10,000 clones, about 70% appearing once. This sample is drawn from a study of tumor-infiltrating lymphocytes in localized non-small cell lung cancer. Study-level points and caveats: TCR sequencing covered a subset of patients with enough tissue. Higher tumor T cell infiltration than in uninvolved lung was supported by TCRbeta sequencing. Immunotypes IM1 and IM2 had similar TCR-derived T-cell fractions.

Sequenced material: uninvolved lung tissue not adjacent to the tumor. This clonotype was sampled from a human donor with non-small cell lung cancer. The rearrangement links TRBV18 to TRBJ2-5; 7 nucleotides line up with TRBD1. This CDR3 reads CASSPSQGSTRTQYF. Here the CDR3 DNA reads TGTGCCAGCTCACCGTCACAGGGGTCCACCCGGACCCAGTACTTC. The variable domain in full, completed from reference TRBV18 and TRBJ2-5, reads NAGVMQNPRHLVRRRGQEARLRCSPMKGHSHVYWYRQLPEEGLKFMVYLQKENIIDESGMPKERFSAEFPKEGPSILRIQQVVRGDSAAYFCASSPSQGSTRTQYFGPGTRLLVL.